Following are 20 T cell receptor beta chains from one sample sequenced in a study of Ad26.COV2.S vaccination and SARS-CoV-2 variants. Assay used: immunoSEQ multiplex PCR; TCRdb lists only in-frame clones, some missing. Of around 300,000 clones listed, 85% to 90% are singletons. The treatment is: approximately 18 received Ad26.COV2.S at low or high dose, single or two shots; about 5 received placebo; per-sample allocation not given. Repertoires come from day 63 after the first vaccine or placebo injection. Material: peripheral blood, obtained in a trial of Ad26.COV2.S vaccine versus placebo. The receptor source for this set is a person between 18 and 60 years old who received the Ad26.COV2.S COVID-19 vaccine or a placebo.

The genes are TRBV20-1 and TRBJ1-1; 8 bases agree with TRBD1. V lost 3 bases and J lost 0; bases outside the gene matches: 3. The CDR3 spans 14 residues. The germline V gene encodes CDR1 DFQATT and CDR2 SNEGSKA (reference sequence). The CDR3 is CSASQGAMNTEAFF. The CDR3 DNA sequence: TGCAGTGCTAGTCAGGGGGCCATGAACACTGAAGCTTTCTTT.

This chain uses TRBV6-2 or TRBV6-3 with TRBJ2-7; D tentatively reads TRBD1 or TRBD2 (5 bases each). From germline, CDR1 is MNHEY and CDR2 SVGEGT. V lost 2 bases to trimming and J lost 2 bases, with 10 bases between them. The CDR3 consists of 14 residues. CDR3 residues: CASSYGTDTYEQYF. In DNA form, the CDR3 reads TGTGCCAGCAGTTACGGGACCGATACCTACGAGCAGTACTTC.

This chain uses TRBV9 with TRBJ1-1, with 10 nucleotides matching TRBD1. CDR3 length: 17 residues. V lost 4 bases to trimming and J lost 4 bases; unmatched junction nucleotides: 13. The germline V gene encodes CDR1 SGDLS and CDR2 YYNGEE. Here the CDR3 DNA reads TGTGCCAGCAGCTCCCGGGACAGGGGTTCGTTGGGCACTGAAGCTTTCTTT. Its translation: CASSSRDRGSLGTEAFF.

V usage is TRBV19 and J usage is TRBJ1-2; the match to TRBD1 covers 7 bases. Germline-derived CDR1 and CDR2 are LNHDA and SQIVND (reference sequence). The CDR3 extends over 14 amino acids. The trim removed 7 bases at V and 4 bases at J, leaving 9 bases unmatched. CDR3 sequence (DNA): TGTGCCAGTAACCCGACCGGGACAGTCTATGGCTACACCTTC. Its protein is CASNPTGTVYGYTF.

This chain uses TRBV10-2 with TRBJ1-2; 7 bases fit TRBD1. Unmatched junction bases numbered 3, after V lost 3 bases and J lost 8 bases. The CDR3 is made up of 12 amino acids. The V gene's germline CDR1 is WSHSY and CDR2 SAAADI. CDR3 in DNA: TGCGCCAGCAGTGATACAGGGGAAGGCTACACCTTC. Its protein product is CASSDTGEGYTF.

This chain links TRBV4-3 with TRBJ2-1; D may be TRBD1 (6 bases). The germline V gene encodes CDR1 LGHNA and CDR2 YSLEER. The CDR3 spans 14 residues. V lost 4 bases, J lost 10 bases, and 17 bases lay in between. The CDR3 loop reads CASSLERDNREQFF. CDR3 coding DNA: TGCGCCAGCAGCCTCGAACGGGACAACCGCGAGCAGTTCTTC.

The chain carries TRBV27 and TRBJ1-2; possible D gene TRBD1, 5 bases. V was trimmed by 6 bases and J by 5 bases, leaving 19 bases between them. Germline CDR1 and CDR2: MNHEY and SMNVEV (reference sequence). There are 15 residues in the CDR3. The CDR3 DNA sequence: TGTGCCAGCAGCCTTCAGGGTCTCCCCCTATATGGCTACACCTTC. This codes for CASSLQGLPLYGYTF.

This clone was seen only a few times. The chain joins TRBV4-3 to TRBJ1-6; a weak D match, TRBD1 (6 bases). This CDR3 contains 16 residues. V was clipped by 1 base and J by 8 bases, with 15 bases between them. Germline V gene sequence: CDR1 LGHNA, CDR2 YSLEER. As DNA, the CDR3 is TGCGCCAGCAGCCAAGTAGCCGGGGGCGATGATTCACCCCTCCACTTT. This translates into CASSQVAGGDDSPLHF.

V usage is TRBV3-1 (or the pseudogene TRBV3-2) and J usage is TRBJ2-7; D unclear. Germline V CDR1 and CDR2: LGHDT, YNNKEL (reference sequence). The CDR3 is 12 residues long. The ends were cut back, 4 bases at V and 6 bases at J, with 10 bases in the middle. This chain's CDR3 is CASSPHVGEQYF. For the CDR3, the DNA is TGTGCCAGCAGCCCGCATGTGGGCGAGCAGTACTTC.

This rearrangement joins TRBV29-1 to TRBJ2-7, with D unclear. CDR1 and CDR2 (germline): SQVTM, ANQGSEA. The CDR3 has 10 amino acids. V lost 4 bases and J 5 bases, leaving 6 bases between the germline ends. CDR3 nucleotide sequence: TGCAGCGTTGGGGTCAACGAGCAGTACTTC. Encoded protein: CSVGVNEQYF.

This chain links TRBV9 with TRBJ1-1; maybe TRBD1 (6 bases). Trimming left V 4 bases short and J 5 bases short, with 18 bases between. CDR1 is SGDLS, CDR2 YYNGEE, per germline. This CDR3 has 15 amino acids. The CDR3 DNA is TGTGCCAGCAGCCGGCTCCCGGGGAGGGGGACTGAAGCTTTCTTT. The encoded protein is CASSRLPGRGTEAFF. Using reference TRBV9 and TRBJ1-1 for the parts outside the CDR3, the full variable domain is DSGVTQTPKHLITATGQRVTLRCSPRSGDLSVYWYQQSLDQGLQFLIQYYNGEERAKGNILERFSAQQFPDLHSELNLSSLELGDSALYFCASSRLPGRGTEAFFGQGTRLTVV.

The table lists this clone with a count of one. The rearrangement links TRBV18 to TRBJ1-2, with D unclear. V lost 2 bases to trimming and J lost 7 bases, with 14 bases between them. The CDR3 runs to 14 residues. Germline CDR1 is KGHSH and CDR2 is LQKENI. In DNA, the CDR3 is TGTGCCAGCTCACCAGGGCAGGTCCTCTTTGGCTACACCTTC. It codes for CASSPGQVLFGYTF.

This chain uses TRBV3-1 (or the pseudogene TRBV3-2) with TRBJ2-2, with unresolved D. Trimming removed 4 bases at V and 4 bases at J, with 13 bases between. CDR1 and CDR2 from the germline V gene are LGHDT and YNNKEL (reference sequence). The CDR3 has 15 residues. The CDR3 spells CASSPLLVITGELFF. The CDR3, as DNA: TGTGCCAGCAGCCCCCTTTTAGTAATCACCGGGGAGCTGTTTTTT.

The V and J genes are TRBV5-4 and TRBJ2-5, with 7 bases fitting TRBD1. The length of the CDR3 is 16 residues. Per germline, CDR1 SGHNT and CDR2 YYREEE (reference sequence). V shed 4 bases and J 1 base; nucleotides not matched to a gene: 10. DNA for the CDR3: TGTGCCAGCAGCCAACCCGGGACAGCGTCCCAAGAGACCCAGTACTTC. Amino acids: CASSQPGTASQETQYF.

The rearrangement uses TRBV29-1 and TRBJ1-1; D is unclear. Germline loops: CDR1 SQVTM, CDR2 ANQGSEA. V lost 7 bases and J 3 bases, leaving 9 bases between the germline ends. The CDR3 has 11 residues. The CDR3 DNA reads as TGCAGCGCTAGGGCGGACACTGAAGCTTTCTTT. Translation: CSARADTEAFF.

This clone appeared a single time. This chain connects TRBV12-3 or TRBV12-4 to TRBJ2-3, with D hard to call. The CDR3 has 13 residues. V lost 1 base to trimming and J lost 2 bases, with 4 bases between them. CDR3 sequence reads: CASSLVATDTQYF. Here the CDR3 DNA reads TGTGCCAGCAGTTTAGTGGCCACAGATACGCAGTATTTT.

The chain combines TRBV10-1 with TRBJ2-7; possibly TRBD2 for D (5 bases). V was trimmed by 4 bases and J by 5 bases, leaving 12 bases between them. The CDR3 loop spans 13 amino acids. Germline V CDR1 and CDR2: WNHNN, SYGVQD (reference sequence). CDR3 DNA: TGCGCCAGCAGTGGAGGGTTTCGTGACGAGCAGTACTTC. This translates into CASSGGFRDEQYF.

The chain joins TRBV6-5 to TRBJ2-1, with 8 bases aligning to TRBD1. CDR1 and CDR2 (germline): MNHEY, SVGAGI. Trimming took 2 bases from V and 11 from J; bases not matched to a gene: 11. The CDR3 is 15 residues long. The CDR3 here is CASSYPSGTGPKQFF. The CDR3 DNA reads TGTGCCAGCAGTTACCCTTCTGGGACAGGCCCTAAGCAGTTCTTC.

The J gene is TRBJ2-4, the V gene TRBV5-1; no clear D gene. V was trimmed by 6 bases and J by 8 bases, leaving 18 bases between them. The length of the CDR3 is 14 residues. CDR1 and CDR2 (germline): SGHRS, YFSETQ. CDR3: CASTPGRESDIQYF. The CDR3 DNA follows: TGCGCCAGCACCCCCGGCAGAGAGTCTGACATTCAGTACTTC.

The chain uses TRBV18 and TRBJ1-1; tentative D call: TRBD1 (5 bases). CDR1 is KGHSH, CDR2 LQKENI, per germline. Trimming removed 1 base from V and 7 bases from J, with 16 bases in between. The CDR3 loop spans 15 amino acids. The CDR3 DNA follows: TGTGCCAGCTCACCACGGGAAACGGCCGGGGGTGAAGCTTTCTTT. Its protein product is CASSPRETAGGEAFF.